This T cell receptor (beta chain) stems from a study of blood T cells in healthy people across ages. This CDR3 contains 16 residues. Germline CDR1 reads SGHTA; CDR2 reads FQGNSA. V trimming: 4 bases; J trimming: 10 bases; junction bases outside the gene matches: 11. For the second PCR, which ran for about 7 to 11 cycles, a sample-barcoded 5' primer and a J-beta primer mix were used. In TCRdb, the 5' RACE reads were re-called with MiXCR into one record per CDR3 protein. The data hold some 790,000 distinct CDR3 sequences, with around 26% observed a single time. The receptor comes from a woman of 80 years or more in good health. V gene TRBV7-2 combines with J gene TRBJ2-1, with 12 nucleotides matching TRBD2. The sequenced material came from blood. The CDR3: CASSSAGTSGPLEQFF. CDR3 DNA: TGTGCCAGCAGCTCAGCCGGGACTAGCGGGCCTCTAGAGCAGTTCTTC.